These 6 T cell receptor beta chains were all obtained from the same sample, sequenced in a study of blood T cell repertoires in COVID-19. TCRdb's table, derived via immunoSEQ multiplex PCR, lists solely in-frame clones and lacks some. The table has more than 100,000 clones, 80% seen once. The sequencing input was peripheral blood. The receptors shown here come from a man in his sixties with active or convalescent COVID-19.

The CDR3 spells CASSMGTGLTLLLSGNTIYF. The CDR3 DNA sequence: TGTGCCAGTAGTATGGGGACAGGATTAACCCTGCTACTCTCTGGAAACACCATATATTTT. V gene TRBV19 combines with J gene TRBJ1-3; 8 nucleotides align to TRBD1. Germline CDR1 reads LNHDA; CDR2 reads SQIVND (reference sequence). CDR3 length: 20 amino acids. The ends lost 3 bases at V and 0 bases at J; junction bases unmatched: 16. The variable domain in full, completed from reference TRBV19 and TRBJ1-3, reads DGGITQSPKYLFRKEGQNVTLSCEQNLNHDAMYWYRQDPGQGLRLIYYSQIVNDFQKGDIAEGYSVSREKKESFPLTVTSAQKNPTAFYLCASSMGTGLTLLLSGNTIYFGEGSWLTVV.

This clone showed up just a few times. The chain employs TRBV28 and TRBJ2-5, with D perhaps TRBD2 (6 bases). The germline V gene encodes CDR1 MDHEN and CDR2 SYDVKM. CDR3 length: 16 residues. V was trimmed by 6 bases and J by 1 base, leaving 18 bases between them. In DNA form, the CDR3 reads TGTGCCAGCAGGACCGCATTAGCGGAGCGCCAAGAGACCCAGTACTTC. The encoded protein is CASRTALAERQETQYF. The full variable domain, rest sourced from reference TRBV28 and TRBJ2-5, is DVKVTQSSRYLVKRTGEKVFLECVQDMDHENMFWYRQDPGLGLRLIYFSYDVKMKEKGDIPEGYSVSREKKERFSLILESASTNQTSMYLCASRTALAERQETQYFGPGTRLLVL.

This clone was counted a single time. The chain uses TRBV2 and TRBJ1-1, with a weak D call TRBD1 (5 bases). Germline CDR1 is SNHLY and CDR2 is FYNNEI. The CDR3 runs 13 residues. Trimming removed 6 bases at V and 1 base at J, with 9 bases between. In DNA form, the CDR3 reads TGTGCCAGCAGCAGGGAAGCGAACACTGAAGCTTTCTTT. This sequence encodes CASSREANTEAFF.

This chain connects TRBV7-9 to TRBJ1-2; tentative D call: TRBD1 (6 bases). Trimming took 3 bases from V and 8 from J, leaving 22 bases between them. In germline, CDR1 is SEHNR, CDR2 FQNEAQ (reference sequence). This CDR3 spans 16 amino acids. CDR3 residues: CASSLLRDTGVLGYTF. CDR3 in DNA: TGTGCCAGCAGCTTGCTCCGGGACACCGGAGTTCTCGGCTACACCTTC.

CDR3 bases: TGTGCCAGCAGCCAAGGAGCGGGCGGCCTCCAAGAGACCCAGTACTTC. It yields the protein CASSQGAGGLQETQYF. This chain uses TRBV4-2 with TRBJ2-5; possibly TRBD2 for D (6 bases). Germline values: CDR1 LGHNA, CDR2 YNFKEQ. The CDR3 is made up of 16 amino acids. Trimming took 1 base from V and 1 from J, leaving 13 bases between them.

DNA for the CDR3: TGCAGTGCCGAGTACCAAGAGACCCAGTACTTC. Translating it yields CSAEYQETQYF. The chain combines TRBV20-1 with TRBJ2-5; D is undetermined. CDR3 length equals 11 residues. V was cut by 6 bases and J by 0 bases, with 5 bases left in between. Germline V gene sequence: CDR1 DFQATT, CDR2 SNEGSKA (reference sequence).